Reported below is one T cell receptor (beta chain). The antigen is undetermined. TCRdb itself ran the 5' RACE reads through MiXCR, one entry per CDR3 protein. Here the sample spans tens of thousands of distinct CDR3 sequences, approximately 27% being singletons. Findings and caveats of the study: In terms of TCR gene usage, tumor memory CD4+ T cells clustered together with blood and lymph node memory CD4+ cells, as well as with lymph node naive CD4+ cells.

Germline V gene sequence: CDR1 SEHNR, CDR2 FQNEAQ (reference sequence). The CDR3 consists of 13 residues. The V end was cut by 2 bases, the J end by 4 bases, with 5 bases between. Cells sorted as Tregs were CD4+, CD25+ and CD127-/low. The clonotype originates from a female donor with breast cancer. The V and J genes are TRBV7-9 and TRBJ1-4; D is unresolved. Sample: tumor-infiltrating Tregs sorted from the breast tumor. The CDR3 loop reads CASSLFGNEKLFF. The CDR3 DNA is TGTGCCAGCAGCTTATTTGGTAATGAAAAACTGTTTTTT.